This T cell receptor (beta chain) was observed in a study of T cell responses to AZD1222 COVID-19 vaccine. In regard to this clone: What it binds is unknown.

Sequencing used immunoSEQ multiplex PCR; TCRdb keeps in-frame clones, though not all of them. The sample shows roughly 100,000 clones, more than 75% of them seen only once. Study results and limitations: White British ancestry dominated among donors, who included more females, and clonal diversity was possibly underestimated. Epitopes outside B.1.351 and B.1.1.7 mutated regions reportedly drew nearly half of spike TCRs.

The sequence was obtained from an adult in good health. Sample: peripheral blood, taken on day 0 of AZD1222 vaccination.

The CDR3 spells CASSVGAVSSYEQYF. The DNA of the CDR3 is TGTGCCAGCAGCGTAGGAGCGGTCAGCTCCTACGAGCAGTACTTC. This sequence joins TRBV9 and TRBJ2-7, with a possible D match to TRBD2 (5 bases). Germline-derived CDR1 and CDR2 are SGDLS and YYNGEE. The CDR3 loop spans 15 amino acids. Trimming cost V 0 bases and J 0 bases, with 10 bases left between them.